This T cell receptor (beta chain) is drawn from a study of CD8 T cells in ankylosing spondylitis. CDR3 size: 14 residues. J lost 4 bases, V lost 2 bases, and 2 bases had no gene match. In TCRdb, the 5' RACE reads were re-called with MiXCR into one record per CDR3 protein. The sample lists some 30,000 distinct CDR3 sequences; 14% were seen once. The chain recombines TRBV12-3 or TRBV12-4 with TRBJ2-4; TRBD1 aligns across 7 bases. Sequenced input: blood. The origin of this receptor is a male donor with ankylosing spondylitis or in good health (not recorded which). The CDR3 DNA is TGTGCCAGCAGTTTAAAGGGGGCGAAAAACATTCAGTACTTC. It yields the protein CASSLKGAKNIQYF.